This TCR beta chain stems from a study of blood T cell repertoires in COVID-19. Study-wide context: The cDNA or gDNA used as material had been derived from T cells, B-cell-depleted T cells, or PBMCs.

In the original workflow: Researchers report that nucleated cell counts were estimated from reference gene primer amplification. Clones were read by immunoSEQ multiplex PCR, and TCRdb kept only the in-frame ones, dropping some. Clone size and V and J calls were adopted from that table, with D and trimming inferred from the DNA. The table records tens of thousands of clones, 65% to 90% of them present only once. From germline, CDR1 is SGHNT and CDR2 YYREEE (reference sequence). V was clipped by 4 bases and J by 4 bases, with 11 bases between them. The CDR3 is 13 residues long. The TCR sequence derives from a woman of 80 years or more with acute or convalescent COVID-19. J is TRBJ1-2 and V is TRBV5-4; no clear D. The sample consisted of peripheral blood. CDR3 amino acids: CASSAEGIYGYTF. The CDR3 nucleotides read TGTGCCAGCAGCGCGGAGGGCATCTATGGCTACACCTTC.